Reported below is one TCR beta chain. During its preparation, the TCRbeta library received unique molecular identifiers. TCRdb recomputed calls from the PCR reads with MiXCR, one row per CDR3 protein. In the table there are roughly 200,000 distinct CDR3 sequences, about 9.5% of which are singletons. The data were obtained in a study of T-cell reconstitution after alpha-beta-depleted transplantation in children. The CDR3 has 13 residues. Per the germline V gene, CDR1 is ENHRY and CDR2 is SYGVKD. J was trimmed by 7 bases and V by 4 bases; bases with no gene match: 3. This material consisted of PBMCs from the stem cell graft donor, taken from the stem cell graft. V and J are TRBV10-3 and TRBJ2-7, with 11 bases identical to TRBD1. The sequence derives from a human donor who donated a stem cell graft to a child with acute lymphoblastic leukemia. Here the CDR3 DNA reads TGTGCCATCAGTGGGGGACAGGGGGGAGAGCAGTACTTC. This translates into CAISGGQGGEQYF.